The clone carrying this T cell receptor beta chain was counted once. Per the original methods: Nucleated cell number was recorded as an estimate derived from reference gene primer amplification. Measured with immunoSEQ multiplex PCR; TCRdb has only the in-frame clones, and not every one. From that table come the V and J calls and clone size; the DNA was used to work out D and trimming. The sample carries approximately 28,000 clones, approximately 93% recorded once. During active infection, Seattle patients enrolled and were then monitored through disease. This sample stems from a study of blood T cell repertoires in COVID-19. Overall study: COVID-19 samples from acute and convalescent phases originated in the United States, Italy and Spain.

V dropped 4 bases and J dropped 7; count of bases not matched to a gene: 7. Looked up from germline, CDR1 is SGHTA and CDR2 is FQGNSA. The CDR3 extends over 15 amino acids. This rearrangement joins TRBV7-2 to TRBJ1-5; 10 bases line up with TRBD1. The sequence came from a woman between 65 and 79 years old with COVID-19, enrolled during active disease. The sequenced material came from peripheral blood. The CDR3 protein is CASSYGTGVYQPQHF. The CDR3 DNA reads as TGTGCCAGCAGCTACGGGACAGGGGTGTACCAGCCCCAGCATTTT.